This T cell receptor (beta chain) comes out of a study of blood T cells in healthy people across ages. Study-wide findings and caveats: Greater diversity and more naive CD4+ cells were seen in long-lived donors than in aged donors.

In its sample, this clonotype was seen a few times. Antigen unknown. Sample-barcoded 5' priming and a J-beta primer mix drove a second PCR of about 6 to 12 cycles. Each CDR3 protein gets one entry after TCRdb re-called the 5' RACE reads with MiXCR. The data show 1.5 million to 2 million distinct CDR3 sequences, about 49% seen once. CDR3 length: 13 residues. Germline V gene data show CDR1 as SEHNR and CDR2 as FQNEAQ (reference sequence). The trim removed 6 bases at V and 7 bases at J, leaving 4 bases unmatched. Healthy individuals of Caucasian origin from Russia, aged roughly 6 to 95, served as donors. Each of the donors had roughly 10 milliliters of peripheral blood drawn into EDTA-treated Vacutainer tubes. Each sample provided at least 5 micrograms of extracted total RNA.

The sample comprised blood. This rearrangement joins TRBV7-9 to TRBJ2-1; TRBD1 matches at 9 bases. The TCR was taken from a woman between 40 and 55 years old in good health. CDR3 amino acids: CASRSGQGNEQFF. CDR3 in DNA: TGTGCCAGCAGATCCGGACAGGGGAATGAGCAGTTCTTC.